This TCR beta chain was captured by sequencing in a study of blood T cell repertoires in COVID-19. Study overall: Sources were T cells, B-cell-depleted T cells, or PBMCs; the material itself was cDNA or gDNA.

The CDR3 sequence is 18 residues long. V shed 6 bases and J 4 bases; nucleotides not matched to a gene: 10. Per the germline V gene, CDR1 is MNHEY and CDR2 is SMNVEV (reference sequence). Repertoires were generated with immunoSEQ multiplex PCR, while TCRdb's copy carries only in-frame clones and drops some. The profile shows around 200,000 clones, about 86% of them singletons. This receptor was identified in a woman aged 50 to 65 with acute or convalescent COVID-19. The chain carries TRBV27 and TRBJ2-2, with 14 bases matching TRBD2. The sample consisted of peripheral blood. Here the CDR3 DNA reads TGTGCCAGCAGCTTCCCGGGACTAGCGGGAGCGGGCACCGGGGAGCTGTTTTTT. As protein: CASSFPGLAGAGTGELFF.